This entry lists 24 T cell receptor beta chains sequenced from one sample in a study of STAT5B mutations in CD4+ large granular lymphocyte leukemia. Sequencing used immunoSEQ multiplex PCR; TCRdb keeps in-frame clones, though not all of them. The sample holds just under 35,000 clones, approximately 71% seen once. Sequenced input: CD4+ T cells from blood buffy coats. Receptor source: a human donor in good health.

The genes are TRBV27 and TRBJ1-1, with 7 bases fitting TRBD1. CDR1 is MNHEY, CDR2 SMNVEV, per germline (reference sequence). The CDR3 is made up of 14 amino acids. Trimming at V came to 3 bases and at J to 4 bases, leaving 5 bases not matched to a gene. CDR3 residues: CASSLRAGGTEAFF. In DNA form, the CDR3 reads TGTGCCAGCAGTTTGAGGGCAGGGGGCACTGAAGCTTTCTTT.

The chain is built from TRBV7-9 and TRBJ1-1; weak D call: TRBD1 (6 bases). The V gene lost 4 bases and the J gene lost 5 bases, with 17 bases spanning the gap. The CDR3 has 15 residues. Germline CDR1 reads SEHNR; CDR2 reads FQNEAQ (reference sequence). The CDR3 is CASSSPGGQVTEAFF. CDR3 sequence (DNA): TGTGCCAGCAGCTCTCCCGGGGGGCAGGTAACTGAAGCTTTCTTT.

The rearrangement joins TRBV7-3 to TRBJ2-2; D possibly corresponds to TRBD2 (5 bases). V dropped 5 bases and J dropped 0 bases, with 10 bases sitting between them. CDR3 length: 15 amino acids. CDR1 SGHTA and CDR2 FQGTGA come from the germline V gene. The CDR3 reads CASSRTGSNTGELFF. The CDR3 nucleotides are TGTGCCAGCAGCCGGACTGGATCGAACACCGGGGAGCTGTTTTTT.

The CDR3 coding sequence is TGTGCCAGCAGCCAAGAGGCCAACCCAGATACGCAGTATTTT. Translation gives CASSQEANPDTQYF. The rearrangement links TRBV4-2 to TRBJ2-3; D ambiguous. The CDR3 is 14 amino acids. Germline V lookup: CDR1 LGHNA, CDR2 YNFKEQ. V lost 0 bases and J lost 4, with 8 bases in between.

V gene TRBV18 combines with J gene TRBJ2-1; D uncertain. Germline CDR1 reads KGHSH; CDR2 reads LQKENI. The CDR3 is made up of 14 amino acids. V lost 6 bases and J lost 3, with 12 bases in between. For the CDR3, the DNA is TGTGCCAGCTCGCGCGACACCTTCTACAATGAGCAGTTCTTC. Translating it yields CASSRDTFYNEQFF.

The chain combines TRBV6-1 with TRBJ1-1; 10 nucleotides match TRBD1. The CDR3 covers 15 residues. V lost 0 bases to trimming and J lost 7 bases; unmatched junction nucleotides: 5. Germline CDR1 reads MNHNS; CDR2 reads SASEGT. The CDR3 region has the DNA TGTGCCAGCAGTGAAGCAGTCCGGGACAGGGGTGAAGCTTTCTTT. Translating it yields CASSEAVRDRGEAFF.

The chain links TRBV27 to TRBJ2-1; 11 positions agree with TRBD2. This CDR3 contains 14 residues. In germline, CDR1 is MNHEY, CDR2 SMNVEV (reference sequence). V dropped 0 bases and J dropped 10; count of bases not matched to a gene: 2. The CDR3 protein is CASSLSRLAGEQFF. CDR3 DNA: TGTGCCAGCAGTTTATCGAGACTAGCGGGGGAGCAGTTCTTC.

This clone occurred once. The rearrangement uses TRBV27 and TRBJ2-1; unclear D gene. The CDR3 loop spans 11 amino acids. Germline values: CDR1 MNHEY, CDR2 SMNVEV (reference sequence). Trimming cost V 6 bases and J 3 bases, with 3 bases left between them. CDR3 region: CASRLYNEQFF. Written as DNA, the CDR3 is TGTGCCAGCAGGCTCTACAATGAGCAGTTCTTC.

The chain couples TRBV11-3 to TRBJ2-2, with D hard to call. Germline V gives CDR1 SGHNT, CDR2 YENEEA. CDR3 length: 12 amino acids. V was shortened by 1 base and J by 6 bases, with 3 bases between the two germline ends. For the CDR3, the DNA is TGTGCCAGCAGCTTAGCCTCCGGGGAGCTGTTTTTT. Encoded protein: CASSLASGELFF.

The V and J genes are TRBV5-1 and TRBJ1-6, with TRBD1 matching over 12 bases. The CDR3 is made up of 20 amino acids. Germline CDR1 is SGHRS and CDR2 is YFSETQ. V lost 4 bases to trimming and J lost 0 bases; unmatched junction nucleotides: 11. CDR3 sequence reads: CASSPEGTGGLSSYNSPLHF. Written as DNA, the CDR3 is TGCGCCAGCAGCCCAGAAGGGACAGGGGGCCTGAGCTCCTATAATTCACCCCTCCACTTT. Together with reference TRBV5-1 and TRBJ1-6, the CDR3 gives the full variable domain: KAGVTQTPRYLIKTRGQQVTLSCSPISGHRSVSWYQQTPGQGLQFLFEYFSETQRNKGNFPGRFSGRQFSNSRSEMNVSTLELGDSALYLCASSPEGTGGLSSYNSPLHFGNGTRLTVT.

V and J are TRBV23-1 and TRBJ2-5; maybe TRBD2 (6 bases). TRBV23-1 is filed as an ORF, its function uncertain. The CDR3 covers 17 residues. V shed 4 bases and J shed 3 bases, with 21 bases lying between them. CDR3 in amino acids: CASSLGSGECLEETQYF. The CDR3 DNA reads as TGCGCCAGCAGTCTTGGGTCGGGGGAATGTTTAGAAGAGACCCAGTACTTC.

V is TRBV6-1 and J is TRBJ2-7, with 13 positions matching TRBD2. Germline V gene sequence: CDR1 MNHNS, CDR2 SASEGT. CDR3 length: 14 amino acids. J lost 2 bases, V lost 8 bases, and 3 bases had no gene match. The CDR3 here is CASLGLAGPYEQYF. Written as DNA, the CDR3 is TGTGCCAGCTTGGGACTAGCGGGGCCCTACGAGCAGTACTTC.

This clone showed up just a few times. The chain employs TRBV7-9 and TRBJ1-4; D call uncertain. V was clipped by 5 bases and J by 5 bases, with 12 bases between them. The CDR3 runs to 14 residues. The V gene's germline CDR1 is SEHNR and CDR2 FQNEAQ (reference sequence). This chain's CDR3 is CASSDRADNEKLFF. The CDR3 DNA reads TGTGCCAGCAGCGACCGGGCCGACAATGAAAAACTGTTTTTT.

The CDR3 region is CASSPDARRGNSPLHF. CDR3 sequence (DNA): TGTGCCAGCAGCCCGGATGCAAGGCGTGGTAATTCACCCCTCCACTTT. The chain has TRBV5-6 and TRBJ1-6; D is unresolved. V dropped 4 bases and J dropped 6 bases, with 17 bases sitting between them. The germline gives CDR1 SGHDT, CDR2 YYEEEE. The CDR3 runs 16 residues.

This chain joins TRBV20-1 and TRBJ1-6; D is unresolved. Germline V gene lookup returns CDR1 DFQATT and CDR2 SNEGSKA (reference sequence). The CDR3 is made up of 11 amino acids. V lost 2 bases, J lost 13 bases, and 9 bases lay in between. The CDR3 bases are TGCAGTGCTAGAATGGGGTCCCCCCTCCACTTT. Translating gives CSARMGSPLHF.

The V gene is TRBV25-1, the J gene TRBJ1-1; 7 bases line up with TRBD1. V was pared by 2 bases and J by 11 bases, with 2 bases of the junction left unmatched. The germline V gene has CDR1 MGHDK and CDR2 SYGVNS. There are 11 residues in the CDR3. CDR3 amino acids: CASSETGAAFF. CDR3 nucleotide sequence: TGTGCCAGCAGTGAAACAGGGGCCGCTTTCTTT.

The chain has TRBV7-3 and TRBJ2-5; tentative D call: TRBD1 (8 bases). V was cut by 5 bases and J by 5 bases, with 18 bases left in between. Per germline, CDR1 SGHTA and CDR2 FQGTGA. CDR3 length: 15 residues. The chain's CDR3 is CASSPGGRGGETQYF. The DNA for the CDR3 is TGTGCCAGCAGCCCAGGGGGCAGGGGAGGGGAGACCCAGTACTTC.

The gene calls are TRBV6-1 and TRBJ2-1; 8 bases match TRBD1. CDR3 length: 16 residues. Losses at the gene ends were 2 bases for V and 0 bases for J; bases not matched to a gene: 3. CDR1 and CDR2 (germline): MNHNS, SASEGT. CDR3 coding DNA: TGTGCCAGCAGTGAATTAGGGACAGGCTCCTACAATGAGCAGTTCTTC. It translates to CASSELGTGSYNEQFF.

This clone was picked up a small number of times. This chain connects TRBV14 to TRBJ1-1, with D uncertain. CDR3 size: 13 residues. Germline V gene lookup returns CDR1 SGHDN and CDR2 FVKESK. V dropped 0 bases and J dropped 1 base, with 3 bases sitting between them. This CDR3 reads CASSQDGNTEAFF. In nucleotides, the CDR3 is TGTGCCAGCAGCCAAGACGGGAACACTGAAGCTTTCTTT.

This clone was observed once. The chain employs TRBV2 and TRBJ1-6, with TRBD1 identical over 8 bases. In germline, CDR1 is SNHLY, CDR2 FYNNEI. The CDR3 consists of 14 residues. Trimming took 6 bases from V and 5 from J; bases not matched to a gene: 3. CDR3 bases: TGTGCCAGCAGCTTGGACAGGGATAATTCACCCCTCCACTTT. It specifies CASSLDRDNSPLHF.

The DNA for the CDR3 is TGCGCCAGCAGTGAGACCATGGGACAGTACGAGCAGTACTTC. Residues: CASSETMGQYEQYF. V and J are TRBV10-2 and TRBJ2-7; TRBD1 agrees at 7 bases. The CDR3 is 14 residues long. The J segment lost 4 bases and the V segment lost 2 bases, leaving 5 bases of the junction unmatched. Per germline, CDR1 WSHSY and CDR2 SAAADI.

This clone was observed a handful of times. This chain links TRBV6-5 with TRBJ1-2; no reliable D call. Deletions cut 5 bases from V and 4 bases from J, with 8 bases between. The CDR3 spans 12 residues. The germline V gene encodes CDR1 MNHEY and CDR2 SVGAGI. The CDR3 nucleotides are TGTGCCAGCAGTCTGGGCAGCTATGGCTACACCTTC. The encoded protein is CASSLGSYGYTF.

The chain joins TRBV7-9 to TRBJ1-1; TRBD1 aligns across 7 bases. This CDR3 has 15 amino acids. The V gene's germline CDR1 is SEHNR and CDR2 FQNEAQ (reference sequence). With 0 bases clipped from V and 0 bases from J, the junction kept 1 base outside the gene matches. As DNA, the CDR3 is TGTGCCAGCAGCTTAGCGGGACAGATGAACACTGAAGCTTTCTTT. This sequence encodes CASSLAGQMNTEAFF.

This clone was seen only a few times. Compared with germline, one end of the junction differs, possibly owing to a read error. The J gene is TRBJ1-4, the V gene TRBV7-7; perhaps TRBD1 as D (5 bases). The CDR3 is 15 amino acids. CDR1 SSHAT and CDR2 FNYEAQ come from the germline V gene (reference sequence). CDR3 sequence (DNA): TGTGCTAGCAGCTCGACGACAGTGAGTAATGAAAAACTGTTTTTT. This sequence encodes CASSSTTVSNEKLFF.